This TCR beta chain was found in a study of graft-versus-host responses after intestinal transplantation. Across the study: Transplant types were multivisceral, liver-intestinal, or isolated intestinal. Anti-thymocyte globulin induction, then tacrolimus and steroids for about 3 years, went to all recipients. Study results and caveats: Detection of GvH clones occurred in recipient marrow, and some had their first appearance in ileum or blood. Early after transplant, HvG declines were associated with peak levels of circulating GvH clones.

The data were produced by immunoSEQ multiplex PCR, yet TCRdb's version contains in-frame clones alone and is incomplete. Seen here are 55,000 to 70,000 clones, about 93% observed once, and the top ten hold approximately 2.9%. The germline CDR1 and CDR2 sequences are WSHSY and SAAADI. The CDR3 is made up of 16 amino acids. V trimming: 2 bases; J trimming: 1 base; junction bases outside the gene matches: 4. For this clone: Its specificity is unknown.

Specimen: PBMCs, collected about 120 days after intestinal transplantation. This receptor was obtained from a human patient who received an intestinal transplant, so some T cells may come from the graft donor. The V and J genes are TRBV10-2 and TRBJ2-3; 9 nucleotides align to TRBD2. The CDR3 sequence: CASSEGVAGGTDTQYF. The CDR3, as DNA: TGCGCCAGCAGTGAGGGGGTAGCGGGGGGCACAGATACGCAGTATTTT.